These 23 T cell receptor beta chains originate from one sample sequenced in a study of T cells after yellow fever vaccination. MiXCR, applied by TCRdb to the 5' RACE reads, yields one record per CDR3 protein. There are roughly 300,000 distinct CDR3 sequences in the sample; roughly 8% occur only once, and around 17% lies in the top ten. The sample consisted of PBMCs, taken 35 to 50 days after the first yellow fever vaccination. The receptor source for this set is a young man who received the YFV17D yellow fever vaccine.

The rearrangement joins TRBV3-1 to TRBJ1-2, with no clear D. V dropped 4 bases and J dropped 4 bases, with 22 bases sitting between them. CDR3 size: 17 residues. Germline V gene lookup returns CDR1 LGHDT and CDR2 YNNKEL (reference sequence). The CDR3 region is CASSRNGGRGIFYGYTF. CDR3 nucleotide sequence: TGTGCCAGCAGCCGTAACGGCGGACGAGGGATTTTCTATGGCTACACCTTC.

A few counts support this clonotype. This chain uses TRBV7-2 with TRBJ2-1; TRBD1 matches at 8 bases. The CDR3 extends over 15 amino acids. Trimming removed 6 bases from V and 7 bases from J; junction bases left unmatched: 11. Germline assignment: CDR1 SGHTA and CDR2 FQGNSA. The CDR3 reads CASRCYRGACNEQFF. Here the CDR3 DNA reads TGTGCCAGCAGGTGTTACAGGGGGGCCTGTAATGAGCAGTTCTTC. Looking up the rest from reference TRBV7-2 and TRBJ2-1 gives the full variable domain: GAGVSQSPSNKVTEKGKDVELRCDPISGHTALYWYRQSLGQGLEFLIYFQGNSAPDKSGLPSDRFSAERTGGSVSTLTIQRTQQEDSAVYLCASRCYRGACNEQFFGPGTRLTVL.

This chain uses TRBV11-1 with TRBJ2-1, with D possibly being TRBD2 (6 bases). Trimming took 6 bases from V and 0 from J, leaving 21 bases between them. Germline CDR1 is SGHAT and CDR2 is FQDESV (reference sequence). CDR3 length: 18 amino acids. CDR3 coding DNA: TGTGCCAGCAGACCCCGGGTCCGGGACTCAAGCTCCTACAATGAGCAGTTCTTC. Protein: CASRPRVRDSSSYNEQFF.

The chain couples TRBV28 to TRBJ2-2; 7 bases are shared with TRBD2. This CDR3 contains 15 residues. V shed 4 bases and J 4 bases; nucleotides not matched to a gene: 6. Germline CDR1 MDHEN, CDR2 SYDVKM. The CDR3 region is CASSWASGLTGELFF. In DNA form, the CDR3 reads TGTGCCAGCAGTTGGGCTAGCGGACTCACCGGGGAGCTGTTTTTT.

Many counts were recorded for this clonotype. V usage is TRBV7-9 and J usage is TRBJ2-3; D is undetermined. This CDR3 spans 14 amino acids. V was cut by 1 base and J by 0 bases, with 5 bases left in between. Looked up from germline, CDR1 is SEHNR and CDR2 is FQNEAQ (reference sequence). The CDR3 is CASSLGLSTDTQYF. CDR3 DNA: TGTGCCAGCAGCTTAGGGCTAAGCACAGATACGCAGTATTTT. Complete variable domain (other parts from reference TRBV7-9 and TRBJ2-3): DTGVSQNPRHKITKRGQNVTFRCDPISEHNRLYWYRQTLGQGPEFLTYFQNEAQLEKSRLLSDRFSAERPKGSFSTLEIQRTEQGDSAMYLCASSLGLSTDTQYFGPGTRLTVL.

This chain uses TRBV25-1 with TRBJ2-7, with 10 bases matching TRBD1. The V segment lost 2 bases and the J segment 5 bases; nucleotides outside the gene matches: 12. In germline, CDR1 is MGHDK, CDR2 SYGVNS. The CDR3 is 17 residues long. CDR3 region: CASSELPRGGQGNEQYF. As DNA, the CDR3 is TGTGCCAGCAGTGAACTCCCTAGGGGGGGACAGGGGAACGAGCAGTACTTC.

The gene calls are TRBV12-3 or TRBV12-4 and TRBJ1-2, with no clear D. The V gene lost 3 bases and the J gene lost 3 bases, with 11 bases spanning the gap. This CDR3 is 14 amino acids long. The CDR3 DNA reads TGTGCCAGCAGTTTGATAGGGAGAGACTATGGCTACACCTTC. Residues: CASSLIGRDYGYTF.

A few counts support this clonotype. The chain is built from TRBV9 and TRBJ2-1; the match to TRBD2 covers 10 bases. The CDR3 runs to 15 residues. Germline trimming cut 4 bases from V and 4 bases from J; bases unmatched to any gene: 5. Germline V lookup: CDR1 SGDLS, CDR2 YYNGEE. The CDR3 nucleotides read TGTGCCAGCAGCCTAGCGGGGGAGTTTTACAATGAGCAGTTCTTC. As protein: CASSLAGEFYNEQFF.

This clonotype was counted a few times. The chain recombines TRBV4-1 with TRBJ1-2; maybe TRBD1 (6 bases). Germline V gives CDR1 MGHRA, CDR2 YSYEKL. CDR3 length equals 16 residues. Trimming cost V 3 bases and J 6 bases, with 20 bases left between them. This CDR3 is CASSQRQAGVKHGYTF. CDR3 DNA sequence: TGCGCCAGCAGCCAGCGACAGGCAGGGGTCAAGCATGGCTACACCTTC.

This rearrangement joins TRBV10-3 to TRBJ1-1, with 9 bases lining up with TRBD1. The CDR3 consists of 12 residues. Losses at the gene ends were 10 bases for V and 5 bases for J; bases not matched to a gene: 5. CDR1 and CDR2 from the germline V gene are ENHRY and SYGVKD. The CDR3 coding sequence is TGTGCCAGTGACAGGGGGGGAACTGAAGCTTTCTTT. Protein: CASDRGGTEAFF.

This clonotype has a handful of counts. The rearrangement joins TRBV9 to TRBJ2-4; D is possibly TRBD2 (5 bases). Germline lookup yields CDR1 SGDLS and CDR2 YYNGEE. This CDR3 contains 15 residues. Trimming removed 3 bases at V and 6 bases at J, with 16 bases between. For the CDR3, the DNA is TGTGCCAGCAGCGCCGTCGCGGTTCGGGGAAACATTCAGTACTTC. Its translation: CASSAVAVRGNIQYF.

This clonotype came up a few times. The chain is built from TRBV12-3 or TRBV12-4 and TRBJ2-5; D uncertain. The CDR3 is 14 residues long. The V and J ends lost 3 bases and 9 bases respectively, with 17 bases between them. CDR3 residues: CASSFAQLSGAQYF. CDR3 nucleotides: TGTGCCAGCAGTTTCGCCCAGTTGAGTGGGGCCCAGTACTTC.

This clonotype was found once. The rearrangement links TRBV29-1 to TRBJ2-3; D ambiguous. CDR1 SQVTM and CDR2 ANQGSEA come from the germline V gene. The CDR3 is 16 amino acids. Trimming stripped 1 base from V and 0 bases from J, with 14 bases between. The chain's CDR3 is CSVEGVRLRSTDTQYF. CDR3 nucleotides: TGCAGCGTTGAAGGGGTCCGGCTGAGAAGCACAGATACGCAGTATTTT.

Comments on this clonotype: A read error may produce the germline difference seen at one junction end. This chain links TRBV7-2 with TRBJ1-1; D remains ambiguous. The CDR3 length is 9 residues. From germline, CDR1 is SGHTA and CDR2 FQGNSA. The CDR3 loop is CASSPHGGF. CDR3 DNA: TGTGCCAGCAGCCCCCACGGAGGGTTT.

This clonotype showed up just a few times. The chain carries TRBV11-2 and TRBJ1-1, with 10 bases identical to TRBD1. The CDR3 consists of 14 residues. V trimming: 2 bases; J trimming: 7 bases; junction bases outside the gene matches: 4. Looked up from germline, CDR1 is SGHAT and CDR2 is FQNNGV. CDR3 in amino acids: CASSLRQGAFEAFF. CDR3 bases: TGTGCCAGCAGCTTACGACAGGGGGCTTTTGAAGCTTTCTTT. Together with reference TRBV11-2 and TRBJ1-1, the CDR3 gives the full variable domain: EAGVAQSPRYKIIEKRQSVAFWCNPISGHATLYWYQQILGQGPKLLIQFQNNGVVDDSQLPKDRFSAERLKGVDSTLKIQPAKLEDSAVYLCASSLRQGAFEAFFGQGTRLTVV.

The rearrangement joins TRBV11-2 to TRBJ2-1; 10 bases line up with TRBD2. This CDR3 comprises 17 residues. Trimming at V came to 0 bases and at J to 8 bases, leaving 10 bases not matched to a gene. From germline, CDR1 is SGHAT and CDR2 FQNNGV. The CDR3 loop reads CASSLDRPAGGRDEQFF. The CDR3 nucleotides are TGTGCCAGCAGCTTAGATCGCCCAGCGGGGGGGCGCGATGAGCAGTTCTTC.

This rearrangement joins TRBV7-9 to TRBJ1-6; D call uncertain. Germline-derived CDR1 and CDR2 are SEHNR and FQNEAQ (reference sequence). CDR3 length equals 15 residues. Trimming removed 4 bases from V and 10 bases from J, with 17 bases in between. The CDR3 DNA sequence: TGTGCCAGCAGCTCCACCAAACCGGGAAACTCACCCCTCCACTTT. Encoded protein: CASSSTKPGNSPLHF.

This clonotype was detected only a few times. The V gene is TRBV2, the J gene TRBJ2-3; D gene ambiguous. V was trimmed by 2 bases and J by 6 bases, leaving 9 bases between them. Germline CDR1 reads SNHLY; CDR2 reads FYNNEI. The CDR3 totals 13 residues. The CDR3 DNA is TGTGCCAGCAGTGAATCTCGTCGGGATACGCAGTATTTT. It encodes CASSESRRDTQYF.

As for this clonotype: A much bigger clone sits one base away, suggesting this may be a read error. The chain is built from TRBV4-3 and TRBJ2-3; D gene uncertain. V lost 1 base and J lost 1, with 9 bases in between. The germline CDR1 and CDR2 sequences are LGHNA and YSLEER. CDR3 size: 15 residues. The CDR3 DNA is TGCGCCAGCAGCCAAGGCGAGGCCCGCACAGATACGCAGTATTTT. Residues: CASSQGEARTDTQYF.

This clonotype was counted between two and nine times. V usage is TRBV6-1 and J usage is TRBJ2-5; TRBD1 matches 7 bases. This CDR3 comprises 18 residues. CDR1 and CDR2 (germline): MNHNS, SASEGT. The J segment lost 1 base and the V segment lost 2 bases, leaving 13 bases of the junction unmatched. The CDR3: CASSEFGNRGPSQETQYF. The CDR3 bases are TGTGCCAGCAGTGAATTTGGGAACAGGGGCCCTTCCCAAGAGACCCAGTACTTC.

This clonotype was counted a few times. The chain is built from TRBV28 and TRBJ1-2; 9 nucleotides agree with TRBD1. Unmatched junction bases numbered 3, after V lost 8 bases and J lost 5 bases. CDR1 is MDHEN and CDR2 is SYDVKM in the germline V gene. The CDR3 runs 12 residues. The CDR3, as DNA: TGTGCCAGCTTGGACAGGGGTTATGGCTACACCTTC. Its protein product is CASLDRGYGYTF.

Only a few counts were recorded for this clonotype. V gene TRBV6-1 combines with J gene TRBJ1-2, with 7 bases lining up with TRBD1. After removal of 6 bases from V and 6 bases from J, the junction contained 10 bases not matched to a gene. Per the germline V gene, CDR1 is MNHNS and CDR2 is SASEGT. This CDR3 has 14 residues. CDR3 coding DNA: TGTGCCAGCAGCCTCCGGGACAGATACGATGGCTACACCTTC. This translates into CASSLRDRYDGYTF.

This chain connects TRBV4-1 to TRBJ1-1; D is undetermined. Looked up from germline, CDR1 is MGHRA and CDR2 is YSYEKL. Trimming pared 0 bases from V and 4 bases from J, leaving 6 bases between. The CDR3 is 13 amino acids. Here the CDR3 DNA reads TGCGCCAGCAGCCAAGATAGGCCCACTGAAGCTTTCTTT. Its translation: CASSQDRPTEAFF.